This TCR beta chain was recovered during a study of spatial heterogeneity in lung cancer. V lost 4 bases to trimming and J lost 0 bases, with 15 bases between them. CDR3 length equals 15 residues. CDR1 is DFQATT and CDR2 is SNEGSKA in the germline V gene (reference sequence). This clonotype was observed many times. Its antigen is currently unknown. TCRdb analysed the 5' RACE reads with MiXCR anew, one entry per CDR3 protein. The sample gives 5,500 to 8,500 distinct CDR3 sequences, around 3.2% of which show up once; about 20% is in the top ten. Time point reported: sample taken at primary tumor resection. Study-wide results and caveats: It was found that expanded intratumoral alpha and beta TCR counts tracked tumor mutation counts.

This sequence originates from a male donor with early-stage non-small cell lung cancer. V usage is TRBV20-1 and J usage is TRBJ1-1; possibly TRBD1 for D (6 bases). The sample in question was lung tumor tissue, obtained at surgery. This chain's CDR3 is CSATAFDRLNTEAFF. In DNA form, the CDR3 reads TGCAGTGCTACGGCTTTTGACAGGCTGAACACTGAAGCTTTCTTT.